In this sample, the clone carrying this T cell receptor beta chain turned up a few times. What it recognizes is unknown. The data originate from a study of T-cell memory formation after mild COVID-19. Turning to the study itself: For the most part, TCR clusters were specific to one donor.

This CDR3 spans 14 amino acids. The V and J ends lost 2 bases and 9 bases respectively, with 12 bases between them. Germline V gene lookup returns CDR1 SGHRS and CDR2 YFSETQ. General observations from the study: For second-wave clones that peaked at day 37, SARS-CoV-2 specificity went unverified. CD4+ bias marked clones expanding day 15 to 37, unlike balanced contracting clones.

After 5'RACE with constant-segment primers, TCR alpha and TCR beta cDNA libraries carrying sample barcodes and UMIs were obtained. TCRdb re-called the 5' RACE reads through MiXCR, storing one row per CDR3 protein. Of around 440,000 distinct CDR3 sequences in the sample, about 20% are singletons; the top ten hold approximately 13%. Sample: PBMCs or a T cell subset sorted from them (not recorded which). The chain combines TRBV5-1 with TRBJ1-6; a possible D gene is TRBD1 (5 bases). This clonotype was sampled from an adult woman who had mild COVID-19 (a few samples of this study predate the infection). Cell type and time point are not known. In DNA, the CDR3 is TGCGCCAGCAGCTTTGGGGAGAGGGGTTCACCCCTCCACTTT. Residues: CASSFGERGSPLHF.